This T cell receptor (beta chain) was captured by sequencing in a study of response to subunit inactivated influenza vaccine. Germline CDR1 SGHAT, CDR2 FQDESV (reference sequence). This CDR3 contains 19 residues. The trim removed 4 bases at V and 4 bases at J, leaving 21 bases unmatched. Study-level points and caveats: Authors suggested each seasonal flu vaccination may recruit only limited numbers of new T cells.

Each CDR3 protein is one row after TCRdb ran MiXCR on the RT-PCR reads. The repertoire holds some 500,000 distinct CDR3 sequences, with 10% to 15% as singletons. With respect to this clonotype: The antigen remains unidentified.

The chain couples TRBV11-1 to TRBJ2-5; TRBD1 aligns across 7 bases. Specimen: PBMCs from blood, collected 45 days after vaccination. This sequence was found in a middle-aged man who received an inactivated influenza vaccine. CDR3 DNA: TGTGCCAGCAGCTCTAGCCTCTATTTGTCCGGGACAGTCGCAGAGACCCAGTACTTC. It is translated as CASSSSLYLSGTVAETQYF.